A selection of T cell receptor beta chains follows, all from one sample in a study of graft-versus-host responses after intestinal transplantation. Here immunoSEQ multiplex PCR was the method, and the copy in TCRdb shows in-frame clones only, minus some. The table has more than 10,000 clones, under 95% seen once. The sample here was PBMCs, taken 950 to 1,300 days after intestinal transplantation. These receptors all stem from a human patient who received an intestinal transplant, so some T cells may come from the graft donor. Each CDR3 is given with its conserved first and last residue. A D gene is named only where the DNA matches it firmly. Clone size is shown for a subset of rows, as once, few, many or a class of expanded clone.

v_gene: TRBV7-6
abundance: .
j_gene: TRBJ1-3
len: 17
d_gene: .
CDR3aa: CASSLALGTGSGNTIYF
CDR3nt: TGTGCCAGCAGCTTAGCGCTGGGGACCGGTTCTGGAAACACCATATATTTT

v_gene: TRBV11-3
abundance: .
j_gene: TRBJ2-1
len: 15
d_gene: .
CDR3aa: CASSLSGSPNNEQFF
CDR3nt: TGTGCCAGCAGCTTAAGCGGTAGCCCTAACAATGAGCAGTTCTTC

v_gene: TRBV10-3
abundance: few
j_gene: TRBJ1-2
len: 15
d_gene: .
CDR3aa: CAISESPNRLGGYTF
CDR3nt: TGTGCCATCAGTGAGTCCCCAAATCGACTAGGTGGCTACACCTTC

v_gene: TRBV7-9
abundance: .
j_gene: TRBJ2-6
len: 19
d_gene: TRBD2
CDR3aa: CASSLALTSGDAGANVLTF
CDR3nt: TGTGCCAGCAGCTTAGCGCTGACTAGCGGGGATGCTGGGGCCAACGTCCTGACTTTC

v_gene: TRBV10-3
abundance: once
j_gene: TRBJ2-5
len: 18
d_gene: TRBD2
CDR3aa: CAISAGLAGEAAQETQYF
CDR3nt: TGTGCCATCAGCGCCGGACTAGCGGGGGAGGCGGCCCAAGAGACCCAGTACTTC

v_gene: TRBV5-1
abundance: .
j_gene: TRBJ1-1
len: 15
d_gene: TRBD1
CDR3aa: CASSLGTGVYTEAFF
CDR3nt: TGCGCCAGCAGCTTGGGGACAGGGGTTTATACTGAAGCTTTCTTT

v_gene: TRBV4-1
abundance: .
j_gene: TRBJ2-7
len: 13
d_gene: .
CDR3aa: CASSPGWTYEQYF
CDR3nt: TGCGCCAGCAGCCCGGGTTGGACCTACGAGCAGTACTTC

v_gene: TRBV19
abundance: .
j_gene: TRBJ2-7
len: 15
d_gene: TRBD1
CDR3aa: CASSPLTGGTYEQYF
CDR3nt: TGTGCCAGTAGTCCCCTGACAGGGGGTACCTACGAGCAGTACTTC

v_gene: TRBV4-1
abundance: .
j_gene: TRBJ2-1
len: 13
d_gene: TRBD1
CDR3aa: CASSPGQGYEQFF
CDR3nt: TGCGCCAGCAGCCCCGGACAGGGCTATGAGCAGTTCTTC

v_gene: TRBV6-9
abundance: .
j_gene: TRBJ1-2
len: 13
d_gene: .
CDR3aa: CASRDALDYGYTF
CDR3nt: TGTGCCAGCAGGGACGCCCTGGACTATGGCTACACCTTC

v_gene: TRBV7-4
abundance: .
j_gene: TRBJ2-5
len: 13
d_gene: .
CDR3aa: CASRSGLQETQYF
CDR3nt: TGTGCCAGCAGATCGGGGCTCCAAGAGACCCAGTACTTC

v_gene: TRBV2
abundance: .
j_gene: TRBJ2-3
len: 13
d_gene: TRBD1
CDR3aa: CASGGQGTDTQYF
CDR3nt: TGTGCCAGCGGGGGACAGGGCACAGATACGCAGTATTTT

v_gene: TRBV4-2
abundance: .
j_gene: TRBJ1-2
len: 16
d_gene: TRBD1
CDR3aa: CASSFRTGNLNYGYTF
CDR3nt: TGTGCCAGCAGCTTCCGGACAGGGAACCTTAACTATGGCTACACCTTC

v_gene: TRBV9
abundance: .
j_gene: TRBJ2-2
len: 16
d_gene: TRBD2
CDR3aa: CASSVVGTSRTGELFF
CDR3nt: TGTGCCAGCAGCGTAGTCGGGACTAGCCGGACCGGGGAGCTGTTTTTT

v_gene: TRBV19
abundance: .
j_gene: TRBJ2-7
len: 16
d_gene: .
CDR3aa: CASSIDWPTVPYEQYF
CDR3nt: TGTGCCAGTAGTATAGATTGGCCGACAGTTCCCTACGAGCAGTACTTC

v_gene: TRBV6-1
abundance: .
j_gene: TRBJ2-1
len: 14
d_gene: .
CDR3aa: CASSALPGYNEQFF
CDR3nt: TGTGCCAGCAGTGCCCTCCCCGGGTACAATGAGCAGTTCTTC

v_gene: TRBV15
abundance: .
j_gene: TRBJ1-1
len: 14
d_gene: .
CDR3aa: CATSRDAGNREAFF
CDR3nt: TGTGCCACCAGCAGAGATGCAGGGAACCGTGAAGCTTTCTTT

v_gene: TRBV5-3
abundance: .
j_gene: TRBJ1-5
len: 12
d_gene: .
CDR3aa: CASSFSNQPQHF
CDR3nt: TGTGCCAGCAGCTTCTCGAATCAGCCCCAGCATTTT

v_gene: TRBV5-5
abundance: once
j_gene: TRBJ1-4
len: 14
d_gene: TRBD1
CDR3aa: CASSPTGGGEKLFF
CDR3nt: TGTGCCAGCAGCCCGACAGGGGGCGGGGAAAAACTGTTTTTT

v_gene: TRBV21-1
abundance: once
j_gene: TRBJ2-1
len: 14
d_gene: .
CDR3aa: CATRTEEIINEQFF
CDR3nt: TGTGCCACCAGAACCGAGGAGATTATCAATGAGCAGTTCTTC

v_gene: TRBV19
abundance: .
j_gene: TRBJ1-1
len: 18
d_gene: .
CDR3aa: CASSIDLWDTAPNTEAFF
CDR3nt: TGTGCCAGTAGTATAGATCTCTGGGACACCGCTCCGAACACTGAAGCTTTCTTT

v_gene: TRBV27
abundance: .
j_gene: TRBJ1-5
len: 15
d_gene: .
CDR3aa: CASKANTRGNQPQHF
CDR3nt: TGTGCCAGCAAGGCCAATACCCGGGGCAATCAGCCCCAGCATTTT

v_gene: TRBV10-3
abundance: .
j_gene: TRBJ2-1
len: 16
d_gene: TRBD2
CDR3aa: CAISEGRGLAADEQFF
CDR3nt: TGTGCCATCAGTGAGGGCCGGGGACTAGCGGCAGATGAGCAGTTCTTC

v_gene: TRBV6-6
abundance: .
j_gene: TRBJ2-7
len: 14
d_gene: TRBD1
CDR3aa: CASIKTGPTYEQYF
CDR3nt: TGTGCCAGCATTAAGACAGGGCCAACCTACGAGCAGTACTTC

v_gene: TRBV27
abundance: few
j_gene: TRBJ1-5
len: 13
d_gene: .
CDR3aa: CASGPAEYQPQHF
CDR3nt: TGTGCCAGCGGTCCCGCTGAATATCAGCCCCAGCATTTT

v_gene: TRBV19
abundance: .
j_gene: TRBJ1-6
len: 17
d_gene: .
CDR3aa: CASSLPQGSSYNSPLHF
CDR3nt: TGTGCCAGTAGTCTACCACAGGGAAGCTCCTATAATTCACCCCTCCACTTT

v_gene: TRBV29-1
abundance: .
j_gene: TRBJ2-7
len: 13
d_gene: TRBD1
CDR3aa: CSVGGQGNYEQYF
CDR3nt: TGCAGCGTTGGAGGACAGGGAAACTACGAGCAGTACTTC

v_gene: TRBV5-6
abundance: .
j_gene: TRBJ1-1
len: 14
d_gene: .
CDR3aa: CASSFYRTNTEAFF
CDR3nt: TGTGCCAGCAGCTTTTACCGGACAAACACTGAAGCTTTCTTT

v_gene: TRBV7-3
abundance: .
j_gene: TRBJ1-6
len: 14
d_gene: .
CDR3aa: CASSLAQGDSPLHF
CDR3nt: TGTGCCAGCAGCTTAGCGCAAGGGGATTCACCCCTCCACTTT

v_gene: TRBV21-1
abundance: .
j_gene: TRBJ1-1
len: 14
d_gene: .
CDR3aa: CASSKVWANTEAFF
CDR3nt: TGTGCCAGCAGCAAAGTATGGGCGAACACTGAAGCTTTCTTT

v_gene: TRBV11-2
abundance: .
j_gene: TRBJ2-3
len: 17
d_gene: TRBD2
CDR3aa: CASSLAASGGTTDTQYF
CDR3nt: TGTGCCAGCAGCTTAGCGGCTAGCGGGGGAACTACAGATACGCAGTATTTT

v_gene: TRBV25-1
abundance: .
j_gene: TRBJ2-2
len: 14
d_gene: .
CDR3aa: CASRPTGNTGELFF
CDR3nt: TGTGCCAGCAGGCCGACAGGCAACACCGGGGAGCTGTTTTTT

v_gene: TRBV5-8
abundance: .
j_gene: TRBJ1-5
len: 17
d_gene: .
CDR3aa: CASSLGLGSYSNQPQHF
CDR3nt: TGTGCCAGCAGCTTGGGTCTGGGAAGCTATAGCAATCAGCCCCAGCATTTT

v_gene: TRBV2
abundance: .
j_gene: TRBJ2-6
len: 16
d_gene: TRBD2
CDR3aa: CASRTGLASGANVLTF
CDR3nt: TGTGCCAGCAGGACGGGACTAGCCTCGGGGGCCAACGTCCTGACTTTC

v_gene: TRBV7-3
abundance: .
j_gene: TRBJ2-3
len: 17
d_gene: .
CDR3aa: CASSLNVGAGATDTQYF
CDR3nt: TGTGCCAGCAGCTTAAACGTAGGGGCGGGGGCCACAGATACGCAGTATTTT

v_gene: TRBV9
abundance: .
j_gene: TRBJ1-1
len: 14
d_gene: TRBD1
CDR3aa: CASSVGTGSTEAFF
CDR3nt: TGTGCCAGCAGCGTAGGGACAGGGAGCACTGAAGCTTTCTTT

v_gene: TRBV7-9
abundance: .
j_gene: TRBJ1-2
len: 13
d_gene: TRBD1
CDR3aa: CASSSGGPYGYTF
CDR3nt: TGTGCCAGCAGCTCAGGGGGCCCTTATGGCTACACCTTC

v_gene: TRBV6-6
abundance: .
j_gene: TRBJ2-3
len: 12
d_gene: .
CDR3aa: CASSGRTDTQYF
CDR3nt: TGTGCCAGCAGTGGCCGGACAGATACGCAGTATTTT

v_gene: TRBV10-2
abundance: .
j_gene: TRBJ1-2
len: 15
d_gene: .
CDR3aa: CASSESSGGSYGYTF
CDR3nt: TGCGCCAGCAGTGAGTCAAGCGGAGGGAGCTATGGCTACACCTTC

v_gene: TRBV6-5
abundance: medium-sized
j_gene: TRBJ2-7
len: 14
d_gene: TRBD2
CDR3aa: CASSYLGGTYEQYF
CDR3nt: TGTGCCAGCAGTTACTTGGGGGGGACCTACGAGCAGTACTTC

v_gene: TRBV7-9
abundance: .
j_gene: TRBJ2-2
len: 16
d_gene: .
CDR3aa: CASNSRDRSIIGELFF
CDR3nt: TGTGCCAGCAACTCCCGGGACCGAAGTATTATCGGGGAGCTGTTTTTT

v_gene: TRBV7-9
abundance: .
j_gene: TRBJ1-1
len: 16
d_gene: .
CDR3aa: CASRYLPKGHTTEAFF
CDR3nt: TGTGCCAGCAGGTATCTCCCTAAGGGACACACCACTGAAGCTTTCTTT

v_gene: TRBV6-1
abundance: .
j_gene: TRBJ2-7
len: 13
d_gene: .
CDR3aa: CASTYDRAYEQYF
CDR3nt: TGTGCCAGCACTTATGACAGAGCCTACGAGCAGTACTTC

v_gene: TRBV5-5
abundance: .
j_gene: TRBJ1-6
len: 15
d_gene: .
CDR3aa: CASSLEEFPNSPLHF
CDR3nt: TGTGCCAGCAGCTTGGAAGAGTTCCCTAATTCACCCCTCCACTTT

v_gene: TRBV5-1
abundance: .
j_gene: TRBJ2-7
len: 15
d_gene: TRBD1
CDR3aa: CASSVERTGSYEQYF
CDR3nt: TGCGCCAGCAGCGTGGAAAGGACAGGGTCCTACGAGCAGTACTTC

v_gene: TRBV12-5
abundance: .
j_gene: TRBJ1-1
len: 13
d_gene: .
CDR3aa: CASGTSLGAEAFF
CDR3nt: TGTGCTAGTGGGACTTCATTGGGGGCTGAAGCTTTCTTT

v_gene: TRBV11-3
abundance: .
j_gene: TRBJ1-4
len: 15
d_gene: .
CDR3aa: CASSTNRARNEKLFF
CDR3nt: TGTGCCAGCAGCACAAACCGGGCCCGAAATGAAAAACTGTTTTTT

v_gene: TRBV18
abundance: .
j_gene: TRBJ1-6
len: 14
d_gene: .
CDR3aa: CASSPGSADSPLHF
CDR3nt: TGTGCCAGCTCACCGGGGTCGGCCGATTCACCCCTCCACTTT

v_gene: TRBV7-9
abundance: .
j_gene: TRBJ2-5
len: 15
d_gene: TRBD2
CDR3aa: CASSLDLTSRETQYF
CDR3nt: TGTGCCAGCAGCTTGGACCTGACTAGCCGCGAGACCCAGTACTTC

v_gene: TRBV2
abundance: .
j_gene: TRBJ1-6
len: 13
d_gene: .
CDR3aa: CASRAVINSPLHF
CDR3nt: TGTGCCAGCCGGGCGGTCATTAATTCACCCCTCCACTTT